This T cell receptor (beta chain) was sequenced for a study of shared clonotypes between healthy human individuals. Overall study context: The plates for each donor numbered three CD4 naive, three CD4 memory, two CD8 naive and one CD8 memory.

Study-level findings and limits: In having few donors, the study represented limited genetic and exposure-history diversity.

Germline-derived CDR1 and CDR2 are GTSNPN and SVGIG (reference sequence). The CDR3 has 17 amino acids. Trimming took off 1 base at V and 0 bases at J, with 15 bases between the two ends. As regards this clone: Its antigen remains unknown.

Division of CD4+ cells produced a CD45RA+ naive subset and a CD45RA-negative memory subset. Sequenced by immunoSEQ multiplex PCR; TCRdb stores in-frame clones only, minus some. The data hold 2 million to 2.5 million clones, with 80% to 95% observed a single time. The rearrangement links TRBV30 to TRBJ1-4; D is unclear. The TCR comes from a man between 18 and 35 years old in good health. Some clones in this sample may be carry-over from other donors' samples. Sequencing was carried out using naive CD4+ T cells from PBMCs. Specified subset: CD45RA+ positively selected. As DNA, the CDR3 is TGTGCCTGGAGTGACCGGGCCTCAGTTGCAACTAATGAAAAACTGTTTTTT. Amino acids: CAWSDRASVATNEKLFF.